This TCR beta chain is from a study of blood T cell repertoires in COVID-19. Clones were read by immunoSEQ multiplex PCR, and TCRdb kept only the in-frame ones, dropping some. The sample contains 250,000 to 300,000 clones, 80% to 90% of which appear only once. Germline V CDR1 and CDR2: MGHRA, YSYEKL. The CDR3 length is 13 residues. The V segment lost 7 bases and the J segment 1 base; nucleotides outside the gene matches: 2. This clone showed up just once. The rearrangement links TRBV4-1 to TRBJ2-5, with 8 nucleotides matching TRBD1. The source is a woman in her thirties or forties with acute or convalescent COVID-19. Source material: peripheral blood. CDR3 in amino acids: CASTGQGQETQYF. The CDR3 DNA reads as TGCGCCAGCACCGGACAGGGCCAAGAGACCCAGTACTTC.